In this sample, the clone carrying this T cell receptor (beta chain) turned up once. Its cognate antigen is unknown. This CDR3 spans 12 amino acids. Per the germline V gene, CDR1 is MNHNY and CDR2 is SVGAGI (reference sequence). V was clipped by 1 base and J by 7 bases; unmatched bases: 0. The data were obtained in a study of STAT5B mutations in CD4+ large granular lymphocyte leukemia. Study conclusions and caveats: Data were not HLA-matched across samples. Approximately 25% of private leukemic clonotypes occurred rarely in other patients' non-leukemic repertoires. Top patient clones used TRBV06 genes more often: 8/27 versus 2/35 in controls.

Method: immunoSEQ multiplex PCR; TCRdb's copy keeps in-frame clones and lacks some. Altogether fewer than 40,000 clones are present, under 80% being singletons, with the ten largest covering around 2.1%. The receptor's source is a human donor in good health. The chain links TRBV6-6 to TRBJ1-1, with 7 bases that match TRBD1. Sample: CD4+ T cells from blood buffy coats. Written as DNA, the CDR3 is TGTGCCAGCAGTTACTACAGGGGTGAAGCTTTCTTT. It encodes CASSYYRGEAFF.